The 3 T cell receptor beta chains in this list originate from one sample, sequenced in a study of chemoradiotherapy in HPV16-positive cancers. Profiling relied on immunoSEQ multiplex PCR, and the TCRdb table lists in-frame clones only, not all of them. Found here are 990 or so clones, 80% to 95% of them singletons; the top ten hold around 14%. The starting material was tumor tissue, obtained from a patient who underwent chemoradiotherapy. The receptors here all came from a human donor with HPV-associated anogenital cancer.

The chain joins TRBV7-9 to TRBJ2-5, with D possibly matching TRBD1 (6 bases). Trimming removed 5 bases at V and 1 base at J, with 14 bases between. CDR3 length: 15 amino acids. Germline values: CDR1 SEHNR, CDR2 FQNEAQ (reference sequence). CDR3 in DNA: TGTGCCAGCAGCCGCGCACAGGGCCCCCAAGAGACCCAGTACTTC. Protein: CASSRAQGPQETQYF.

The chain carries TRBV4-3 and TRBJ2-7; D might be TRBD2 (6 bases). Germline CDR1 LGHNA, CDR2 YSLEER. V lost 0 bases and J 2 bases, leaving 11 bases between the germline ends. The CDR3 extends over 15 amino acids. The CDR3, as DNA: TGCGCCAGCAGCCAAGATCGGGGGTACACCTACGAGCAGTACTTC. It codes for CASSQDRGYTYEQYF.

This clone was recorded once. The V gene is TRBV6-1, the J gene TRBJ1-2; possibly TRBD1 for D (5 bases). The CDR3 runs to 14 residues. Deletions cut 1 base from V and 8 bases from J, with 14 bases between. The germline V gene has CDR1 MNHNS and CDR2 SASEGT. CDR3 in DNA: TGTGCCAGCAGTGAAGGGGGGGACCCCGAAGGCTACACCTTC. Translation gives CASSEGGDPEGYTF.